The present entry profiles one TCR beta chain with its context. This record comes from a study of T cell responses to AZD1222 COVID-19 vaccine. On the study more broadly: Doses given second, at about 4 or about 12 weeks, were pooled.

Assay: immunoSEQ multiplex PCR; the TCRdb copy retains only in-frame clones and omits some. The repertoire holds 120,000 or so clones, with around nine tenths as singletons. The germline V gene has CDR1 LNHNV and CDR2 YYDKDF (reference sequence). The ends were cut back, 1 base at V and 0 bases at J, with 10 bases in the middle. The CDR3 extends over 16 amino acids. The chain combines TRBV15 with TRBJ2-1; D call uncertain. The source is an adult in good health. The source material was peripheral blood, sampled on day 0 of AZD1222 vaccination. The CDR3 nucleotides are TGTGCCACCAGCAGAGTGGAGTTCGTCTCCTACAATGAGCAGTTCTTC. Translated: CATSRVEFVSYNEQFF.